One sample yielded the 5 T cell receptor beta chains listed below, sequenced in a study of blood T cells in healthy people across ages. The second PCR ran roughly 6 to 11 cycles with a sample-barcoded 5' primer and J-beta primers. MiXCR was run by TCRdb on the 5' RACE reads, yielding one entry per CDR3 protein. The table lists approximately 730,000 distinct CDR3 sequences, approximately 53% of them singletons. The sample comprised blood. The receptors derive from an elderly man in good health.

The V gene is TRBV9, the J gene TRBJ1-2, with 7 bases fitting TRBD1. The J segment lost 5 bases and the V segment lost 0 bases, leaving 22 bases of the junction unmatched. CDR3 size: 20 residues. Germline loops: CDR1 SGDLS, CDR2 YYNGEE. CDR3 DNA: TGTGCCAGCAGCGTAGCCCCGGACAGGCAACCTCGATCTTTTCCGTATGGCTACACCTTC. Its translation: CASSVAPDRQPRSFPYGYTF.

This chain links TRBV20-1 with TRBJ2-3; 7 bases map to TRBD2. V lost 3 bases, J lost 9 bases, and 0 bases stayed unmatched. CDR1 and CDR2 (germline): DFQATT, SNEGSKA (reference sequence). This CDR3 is 10 amino acids long. CDR3 nucleotide sequence: TGCAGTGCTAGCGGGGGGACGCAGTATTTT. Translating it yields CSASGGTQYF.

The rearrangement uses TRBV12-3 or TRBV12-4 and TRBJ1-4; D ambiguous. This CDR3 region has 16 residues. Trimming removed 6 bases at V and 7 bases at J, with 21 bases between. The CDR3 region is CASSAASGRISEKLFF. CDR3 nucleotide sequence: TGTGCCAGCAGCGCTGCCTCCGGACGGATTAGTGAAAAACTGTTTTTT.

This clonotype was seen more than once but under ten times. The chain carries TRBV12-3 or TRBV12-4 and TRBJ1-2, with 9 bases matching TRBD1. The CDR3 spans 15 residues. The trim removed 5 bases at V and 4 bases at J, leaving 8 bases unmatched. The chain's CDR3 is CASSNTGGSVYGYTF. CDR3 bases: TGTGCCAGCAGTAATACAGGGGGCAGTGTCTATGGCTACACCTTC.

This rearrangement joins TRBV29-1 to TRBJ2-7, with 8 nucleotides matching TRBD1. V dropped 6 bases and J dropped 3; count of bases not matched to a gene: 7. CDR3 size: 13 residues. Germline V gene lookup returns CDR1 SQVTM and CDR2 ANQGSEA. The CDR3 sequence: CSVSGQGFYEQYF. DNA for the CDR3: TGCAGCGTCTCCGGACAGGGATTCTACGAGCAGTACTTC.